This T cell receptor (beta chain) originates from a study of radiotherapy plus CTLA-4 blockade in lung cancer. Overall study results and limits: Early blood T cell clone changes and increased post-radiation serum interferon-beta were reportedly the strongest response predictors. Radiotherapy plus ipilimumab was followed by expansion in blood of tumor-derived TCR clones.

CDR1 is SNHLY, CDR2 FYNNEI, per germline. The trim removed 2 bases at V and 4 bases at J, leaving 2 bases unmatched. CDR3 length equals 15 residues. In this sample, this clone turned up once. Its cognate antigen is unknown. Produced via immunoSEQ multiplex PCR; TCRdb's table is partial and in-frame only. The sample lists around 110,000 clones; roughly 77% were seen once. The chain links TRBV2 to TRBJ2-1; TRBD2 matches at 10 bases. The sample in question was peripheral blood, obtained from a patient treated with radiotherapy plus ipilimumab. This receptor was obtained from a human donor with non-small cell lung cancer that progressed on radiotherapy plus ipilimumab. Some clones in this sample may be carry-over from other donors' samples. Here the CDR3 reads CASSELAGDYNEQFF. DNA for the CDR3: TGTGCCAGCAGTGAACTAGCGGGAGATTACAATGAGCAGTTCTTC.